A single sample is the source of the 14 T cell receptor beta chains below, sequenced in a study of graft-versus-host responses after intestinal transplantation. The antigens for these receptors are not known. Method: immunoSEQ multiplex PCR; TCRdb's copy keeps in-frame clones and lacks some. The sample has 75,000 to 90,000 clones, 85% to 90% seen once. The sequences come from unstimulated CD4+ T cells sorted from spleen or lymph node cells, collected before intestinal transplant. The receptors were sampled from a human donor who received an intestinal transplant.

V and J are TRBV11-1 and TRBJ2-7; D unresolved. Trimming left V 0 bases short and J 0 bases short, with 6 bases between. Germline CDR1 SGHAT, CDR2 FQDESV (reference sequence). This CDR3 region has 14 residues. The CDR3 coding sequence is TGTGCCAGCAGCTTAGCCCAGGTCTCCTACGAGCAGTACTTC. Translation: CASSLAQVSYEQYF. The complete variable domain, with remaining parts taken from reference TRBV11-1 and TRBJ2-7, reads EAEVAQSPRYKITEKSQAVAFWCDPISGHATLYWYRQILGQGPELLVQFQDESVVDDSQLPKDRFSAERLKGVDSTLKIQPAELGDSAMYLCASSLAQVSYEQYFGPGTRLTVT.

The CDR3 loop is CASSGGLYSNQPQHF. CDR3 bases: TGTGCCAGCAGCGGGGGTCTTTATAGCAATCAGCCCCAGCATTTT. V and J are TRBV6-5 and TRBJ1-5, with TRBD1 as a possible D gene (5 bases). There are 15 residues in the CDR3. Trimming stripped 6 bases from V and 0 bases from J, with 12 bases between. Germline CDR1 is MNHEY and CDR2 is SVGAGI.

The chain has TRBV11-2 and TRBJ1-3; maybe TRBD1 (5 bases). Per the germline V gene, CDR1 is SGHAT and CDR2 is FQNNGV. The CDR3 loop spans 13 amino acids. Trimming removed 2 bases from V and 4 bases from J, with 6 bases in between. The CDR3: CASSLPGGNTIYF. DNA for the CDR3: TGTGCCAGCAGCTTACCAGGGGGAAACACCATATATTTT.

This sequence joins TRBV4-1 and TRBJ2-7, with TRBD2 as a possible D gene (7 bases). V gave up 4 bases and J gave up 4 bases, with 20 bases separating them. The CDR3 covers 16 residues. CDR1 is MGHRA and CDR2 is YSYEKL in the germline V gene. CDR3 loop: CASSPQPQGRVYEQYF. CDR3 in DNA: TGCGCCAGCAGCCCCCAGCCCCAGGGGAGGGTTTACGAGCAGTACTTC.

This chain links TRBV6-5 with TRBJ2-7; D might be TRBD1 (6 bases). Germline values: CDR1 MNHEY, CDR2 SVGAGI. V lost 6 bases to trimming and J lost 0 bases, with 9 bases between them. This CDR3 region has 13 residues. The CDR3 protein is CASRVQGSYEQYF. The CDR3 bases are TGTGCCAGCAGGGTACAGGGCTCCTACGAGCAGTACTTC.

The rearrangement joins TRBV6-1 to TRBJ1-3, with D uncertain. Germline V gives CDR1 MNHNS, CDR2 SASEGT. This CDR3 contains 13 residues. V lost 6 bases and J lost 0, with 6 bases in between. The CDR3 loop is CASRAPSGNTIYF. DNA for the CDR3: TGTGCCAGCAGGGCCCCCTCTGGAAACACCATATATTTT.

The chain couples TRBV5-4 to TRBJ2-5, with no clear D. V shed 4 bases and J shed 5 bases, with 12 bases lying between them. This CDR3 contains 13 residues. Germline CDR1 and CDR2: SGHNT and YYREEE (reference sequence). CDR3 sequence: CASSTTILETQYF. The CDR3 DNA sequence: TGTGCCAGCAGCACCACCATACTGGAGACCCAGTACTTC.

CDR3 in DNA: TGTGCCAGCAGCTTGACTAGCGGGAGTTACAATGAGCAGTTCTTC. It codes for CASSLTSGSYNEQFF. The gene calls are TRBV11-1 and TRBJ2-1; 12 bases are a match to TRBD2. Losses at the gene ends were 3 bases for V and 4 bases for J; bases not matched to a gene: 1. This CDR3 is 15 amino acids long. The germline CDR1 and CDR2 sequences are SGHAT and FQDESV (reference sequence).

The rearrangement links TRBV9 to TRBJ2-7; TRBD2 agrees at 7 bases. The CDR3 extends over 15 amino acids. V gave up 0 bases and J gave up 9 bases; unmatched junction bases: 12. From germline, CDR1 is SGDLS and CDR2 YYNGEE. CDR3 loop: CASSVAPASGDGQYF. The CDR3 nucleotides read TGTGCCAGCAGCGTAGCTCCCGCTAGCGGAGACGGGCAGTACTTC.

The gene calls are TRBV18 and TRBJ2-7, with D perhaps TRBD1 (6 bases). The CDR3 consists of 16 residues. Trimming stripped 4 bases from V and 7 bases from J, with 23 bases between. CDR1 and CDR2 from the germline V gene are KGHSH and LQKENI. CDR3 coding DNA: TGTGCCAGCTCACTTAAAGACAGGCCTCATCTATCGGAGCAGTACTTC. This sequence encodes CASSLKDRPHLSEQYF.

The rearrangement joins TRBV5-1 to TRBJ2-2; the match to TRBD2 covers 10 bases. J gave up 6 bases and V 1 base, and 6 bases lay outside the gene matches. CDR1 and CDR2 (germline): SGHRS, YFSETQ. CDR3 length: 16 amino acids. In DNA form, the CDR3 reads TGCGCCAGCAGCTTGAGCAGCGGGGGGGCTGCCGGGGAGCTGTTTTTT. Protein sequence: CASSLSSGGAAGELFF.

This sequence joins TRBV11-2 and TRBJ2-7; possible D gene TRBD2, 5 bases. The germline V gene encodes CDR1 SGHAT and CDR2 FQNNGV. V gave up 5 bases and J gave up 4 bases, with 9 bases separating them. This CDR3 spans 12 amino acids. The CDR3 protein is CASSAEDYEQYF. In DNA form, the CDR3 reads TGTGCCAGCAGCGCGGAGGATTACGAGCAGTACTTC. The whole variable domain, filled in from reference TRBV11-2 and TRBJ2-7, reads EAGVAQSPRYKIIEKRQSVAFWCNPISGHATLYWYQQILGQGPKLLIQFQNNGVVDDSQLPKDRFSAERLKGVDSTLKIQPAKLEDSAVYLCASSAEDYEQYFGPGTRLTVT.

This clone showed up just a few times. The chain employs TRBV9 and TRBJ1-4; D possibly corresponds to TRBD1 (5 bases). The germline gives CDR1 SGDLS, CDR2 YYNGEE. The CDR3 has 16 residues. The V gene lost 4 bases and the J gene lost 1 base, with 14 bases spanning the gap. The CDR3: CASSRSIQGTNEKLFF. CDR3 coding DNA: TGTGCCAGCAGCCGTAGTATTCAGGGAACTAATGAAAAACTGTTTTTT.

This clone was observed once. J is TRBJ2-3 and V is TRBV28; 8 bases agree with TRBD2. The CDR3 consists of 15 residues. CDR1 and CDR2 (germline): MDHEN, SYDVKM. The V segment lost 8 bases and the J segment 0 bases; nucleotides outside the gene matches: 7. This CDR3 reads CASGLGTRSTDTQYF. CDR3 bases: TGTGCCAGCGGCCTAGGGACTAGAAGCACAGATACGCAGTATTTT.